Listed below are T cell receptor beta chains from one sample, sequenced in a study of identifying expanded T cells in peripheral blood. The protocol was immunoSEQ multiplex PCR, while the TCRdb copy is restricted to in-frame clones and leaves out a portion. This table has about 100,000 clones, around 88% appearing once. The sample comprised blood. The receptors shown here come from a person aged 18 to 75 in good health. The CDR3 runs from the conserved cysteine through the conserved F or W. A D gene is named only where the DNA matches it firmly. Size is omitted from some rows. Given values are once, few, many or a class for expanded clones.

j_gene: TRBJ1-2; v_gene: TRBV10-3; abundance: NA; d_gene: NA; CDR3nt: TGTGCCATCTCCTCAGGGCTTATCTATGGCTACACCTTC; CDR3aa: CAISSGLIYGYTF
j_gene: TRBJ2-7; v_gene: TRBV29-1; abundance: NA; d_gene: NA; CDR3nt: TGCAGCGTAGTAGGGGGGCGGAGGGAGCAGTACTTC; CDR3aa: CSVVGGRREQYF
j_gene: TRBJ1-2; v_gene: TRBV25-1; abundance: NA; d_gene: NA; CDR3nt: TGTGCCAGCAGTGAGGACGGAAACAACTATGGCTACACCTTC; CDR3aa: CASSEDGNNYGYTF
j_gene: TRBJ1-4; v_gene: TRBV4-1; abundance: NA; d_gene: NA; CDR3nt: TGCGCCAGCAGCCTGACAACTAATGAAAAACTGTTTTTT; CDR3aa: CASSLTTNEKLFF
j_gene: TRBJ2-7; v_gene: TRBV11-3; abundance: NA; d_gene: TRBD1; CDR3nt: TGTGCCAGCAGCTCGCCGGACAGGGGGAAGGACGAGCAGTACTTC; CDR3aa: CASSSPDRGKDEQYF
j_gene: TRBJ2-1; v_gene: TRBV9; abundance: once; d_gene: TRBD2; CDR3nt: TGTGCCAGCAGCGTTGCGGGGGGTCCGAGAAATGAGCAGTTCTTC; CDR3aa: CASSVAGGPRNEQFF
j_gene: TRBJ2-3; v_gene: TRBV4-2; abundance: NA; d_gene: NA; CDR3nt: TGTGCCAGCAGCCAAGTATACGGAGATATCACAGATACGCAGTATTTT; CDR3aa: CASSQVYGDITDTQYF
j_gene: TRBJ2-7; v_gene: TRBV6-1; abundance: NA; d_gene: NA; CDR3nt: TGTGCCAGCAACCCCACCGGGTCTCTCTACGAGCAGTACTTC; CDR3aa: CASNPTGSLYEQYF
j_gene: TRBJ2-7; v_gene: TRBV7-8; abundance: once; d_gene: NA; CDR3nt: TGTGCCAGCAGCATCGACAGGACCCTCTACGAGCAGTACTTC; CDR3aa: CASSIDRTLYEQYF
j_gene: TRBJ2-7; v_gene: TRBV14; abundance: many; d_gene: NA; CDR3nt: TGTGCCAGCAGCCAAGATAGGGAAAAGCAGTACTTC; CDR3aa: CASSQDREKQYF
j_gene: TRBJ1-2; v_gene: TRBV5-1; abundance: NA; d_gene: TRBD1; CDR3nt: TGCGCCAGCAGCCCGCCCGACAGGGGGGGTGGCTACACCTTC; CDR3aa: CASSPPDRGGGYTF
j_gene: TRBJ2-7; v_gene: TRBV7-8; abundance: NA; d_gene: NA; CDR3nt: TGTGCCAGCAGCATCCCCGGGACCCCCTACGAGCAGTACTTC; CDR3aa: CASSIPGTPYEQYF
j_gene: TRBJ2-2; v_gene: TRBV11-3; abundance: NA; d_gene: NA; CDR3nt: TGTGCCAGCAGCTTAGTAGTACACCCCAGTACCGGGGAGCTGTTTTTT; CDR3aa: CASSLVVHPSTGELFF
j_gene: TRBJ1-1; v_gene: TRBV18; abundance: NA; d_gene: NA; CDR3nt: TGTGCCAGCTCACTCGCGAACACTGAAGCTTTCTTT; CDR3aa: CASSLANTEAFF
j_gene: TRBJ1-5; v_gene: TRBV6-1; abundance: once; d_gene: NA; CDR3nt: TGTGCCAGCAGCTCGGCAAGGGTGTCGGGGCAGCCCCAGCATTTT; CDR3aa: CASSSARVSGQPQHF
j_gene: TRBJ1-4; v_gene: TRBV5-1; abundance: NA; d_gene: NA; CDR3nt: TGCGCCAGCAGCCCAGACAGCCTAACTTGGGAAAAACTGTTTTTT; CDR3aa: CASSPDSLTWEKLFF
j_gene: TRBJ2-4; v_gene: TRBV27; abundance: NA; d_gene: NA; CDR3nt: TGTGCCAGCAGCCGAAATTCAGAGGGCATTCAGTACTTC; CDR3aa: CASSRNSEGIQYF
j_gene: TRBJ1-3; v_gene: TRBV7-9; abundance: few; d_gene: NA; CDR3nt: TGTGCCAGCAGCCCCCTAGGGCCCTCTGGAAACACCATATATTTT; CDR3aa: CASSPLGPSGNTIYF
j_gene: TRBJ2-5; v_gene: TRBV11-2; abundance: NA; d_gene: TRBD2; CDR3nt: TGTGCCAGCAGCTTTACGGGGGGGCCGCGGGAGACCCAGTACTTC; CDR3aa: CASSFTGGPRETQYF
j_gene: TRBJ2-1; v_gene: TRBV6-1; abundance: NA; d_gene: NA; CDR3nt: TGTGCCAGCAGTGACAGGGAAACCTACAATGAGCAGTTCTTC; CDR3aa: CASSDRETYNEQFF
j_gene: TRBJ2-5; v_gene: TRBV5-1; abundance: NA; d_gene: TRBD2; CDR3nt: TGCGCCAGCAGCTTGACGGGACTAGGGGTACAAGAGACCCAGTACTTC; CDR3aa: CASSLTGLGVQETQYF
j_gene: TRBJ1-1; v_gene: TRBV19; abundance: NA; d_gene: NA; CDR3nt: TGTGCCAGTAGTATATCGGACGGGGGGACTGAAGCTTTCTTT; CDR3aa: CASSISDGGTEAFF
j_gene: TRBJ2-7; v_gene: TRBV5-6; abundance: NA; d_gene: TRBD1; CDR3nt: TGTGCCAGCAGCCCGACAGGGCCCTCCTACGAGCAGTACTTC; CDR3aa: CASSPTGPSYEQYF
j_gene: TRBJ2-1; v_gene: TRBV7-7; abundance: NA; d_gene: TRBD2; CDR3nt: TGTGCCAGCAGCTTAGAGGGCGGGGGGTACAATGAGCAGTTCTTC; CDR3aa: CASSLEGGGYNEQFF
j_gene: TRBJ2-3; v_gene: TRBV5-1; abundance: NA; d_gene: NA; CDR3nt: TGCGCCAGCACGACCGGAGAAGAGAAGGACCCCCGGGATACGCAGTATTTT; CDR3aa: CASTTGEEKDPRDTQYF
j_gene: TRBJ1-1; v_gene: TRBV7-2; abundance: NA; d_gene: NA; CDR3nt: TGTGCCAGCAGCTTAATCGGACAATCGAACACTGAAGCTTTCTTT; CDR3aa: CASSLIGQSNTEAFF
j_gene: TRBJ2-7; v_gene: TRBV5-1; abundance: NA; d_gene: NA; CDR3nt: TGCGCCAGCAGCCGCCCGGGACTTTCCTACGAGCAGTACTTC; CDR3aa: CASSRPGLSYEQYF
j_gene: TRBJ1-6; v_gene: TRBV4-3; abundance: NA; d_gene: NA; CDR3nt: TGCGCCAGCAGCCAAACAGGGTTCGATAATTCACCCCTCCACTTT; CDR3aa: CASSQTGFDNSPLHF
j_gene: TRBJ2-1; v_gene: TRBV7-2; abundance: NA; d_gene: TRBD1; CDR3nt: TGTGCCAGCACCGCAAGGGACAGGGCCTACAATGAGCAGTTCTTC; CDR3aa: CASTARDRAYNEQFF
j_gene: TRBJ2-7; v_gene: TRBV30; abundance: NA; d_gene: TRBD2; CDR3nt: TGTGCCTGGAGTGTTGTTACTAGCGGGGAGAACTTC; CDR3aa: CAWSVVTSGENF
j_gene: TRBJ1-4; v_gene: TRBV10-2; abundance: NA; d_gene: NA; CDR3nt: TGCGCCAGCAGTGATTTTGAAAAACTGTTTTTT; CDR3aa: CASSDFEKLFF
j_gene: TRBJ2-7; v_gene: TRBV7-8; abundance: once; d_gene: NA; CDR3nt: TGTGCCAGCAGTTCCGACGGGACCTCCTACGAGCAGTACTTC; CDR3aa: CASSSDGTSYEQYF
j_gene: TRBJ1-2; v_gene: TRBV5-4; abundance: NA; d_gene: TRBD1; CDR3nt: TGTGCCAGCAGCCATCCGAACAGACAGGGTTTATATGGCTACACCTTC; CDR3aa: CASSHPNRQGLYGYTF
j_gene: TRBJ1-6; v_gene: TRBV15; abundance: NA; d_gene: NA; CDR3nt: TGTGCCACCAGCAGAGACAGGGCCGATAATTCACCCCTCCACTTT; CDR3aa: CATSRDRADNSPLHF
j_gene: TRBJ2-2; v_gene: TRBV6-5; abundance: once; d_gene: NA; CDR3nt: TGTGCCAGCAGTTACTCTGGAAACACCGGGGAGCTGTTTTTT; CDR3aa: CASSYSGNTGELFF
j_gene: TRBJ1-2; v_gene: TRBV5-4; abundance: once; d_gene: NA; CDR3nt: TGTGCCAGCAGCCGGATAACAGGTGTTATCTATGGCTACACCTTC; CDR3aa: CASSRITGVIYGYTF
j_gene: TRBJ2-7; v_gene: TRBV28; abundance: NA; d_gene: NA; CDR3nt: TGTGCCAGCAGTTTCGTTGCGCCCTCAAGATACGAGCAGTACTTC; CDR3aa: CASSFVAPSRYEQYF
j_gene: TRBJ2-4; v_gene: TRBV5-4; abundance: NA; d_gene: NA; CDR3nt: TGTGCCAGCAGCCCACACCCATTGGGGCGCGTGACGCAAAACATTCAGTACTTC; CDR3aa: CASSPHPLGRVTQNIQYF
j_gene: TRBJ2-5; v_gene: TRBV6-5; abundance: NA; d_gene: NA; CDR3nt: TGTGCCAGCAGTTACTCTTCCGAGACCCAGTACTTC; CDR3aa: CASSYSSETQYF
j_gene: TRBJ1-2; v_gene: TRBV27; abundance: NA; d_gene: NA; CDR3nt: TGTGCCAGCAGCCTGGGGGCACGTGGAGGCTACACCTTC; CDR3aa: CASSLGARGGYTF
j_gene: TRBJ1-2; v_gene: TRBV6-5; abundance: NA; d_gene: TRBD1; CDR3nt: TGTGCCAGCAGACGTGTGGGACCTGCCAGGGGGGGCTACACCTTC; CDR3aa: CASRRVGPARGGYTF
j_gene: TRBJ1-2; v_gene: TRBV27; abundance: NA; d_gene: NA; CDR3nt: TGTGCCAGCAGTCCTCTGGCAGGGAAGTATGGCTACACCTTC; CDR3aa: CASSPLAGKYGYTF
j_gene: TRBJ1-3; v_gene: TRBV19; abundance: NA; d_gene: NA; CDR3nt: TGTGCCAGTAGTATTCCCGACAGCCCCTATGGAAACACCATATATTTT; CDR3aa: CASSIPDSPYGNTIYF
j_gene: TRBJ2-1; v_gene: TRBV28; abundance: NA; d_gene: NA; CDR3nt: TGTGCCAGCAGTTTAGGGGGAATCTACAATGAGCAGTTCTTC; CDR3aa: CASSLGGIYNEQFF
j_gene: TRBJ2-1; v_gene: TRBV5-1; abundance: NA; d_gene: NA; CDR3nt: TGCGCCAGCAGCTCGACTGGGGGCTCCTACAATGAGCAGTTCTTC; CDR3aa: CASSSTGGSYNEQFF
j_gene: TRBJ2-1; v_gene: TRBV4-2; abundance: NA; d_gene: NA; CDR3nt: TGTGCCAGCAGCCAAGAATATCAAAGGGGCTTGTGGAATGAGCAGTTCTTC; CDR3aa: CASSQEYQRGLWNEQFF
j_gene: TRBJ2-1; v_gene: TRBV6-5; abundance: NA; d_gene: NA; CDR3nt: TGTGCCAGCAGTTATTTGTCGAACAATGAGCAGTTCTTC; CDR3aa: CASSYLSNNEQFF
j_gene: TRBJ1-2; v_gene: TRBV27; abundance: NA; d_gene: NA; CDR3nt: TGTGCCAGCAGTTCCGTAAGGACAGCCGCTGGGGGCTACACCTTC; CDR3aa: CASSSVRTAAGGYTF
j_gene: TRBJ2-2; v_gene: TRBV4-1; abundance: NA; d_gene: NA; CDR3nt: TGCGCCAGCAGCCAAGCCCCCGTACCCATCTCGAACACCGGGGAGCTGTTTTTT; CDR3aa: CASSQAPVPISNTGELFF
j_gene: TRBJ2-2; v_gene: TRBV27; abundance: NA; d_gene: NA; CDR3nt: TGTGCCAGCAGCCGACCCCAATACACCGCCGGGGAGCTGTTTTTT; CDR3aa: CASSRPQYTAGELFF
j_gene: TRBJ2-3; v_gene: TRBV7-2; abundance: NA; d_gene: NA; CDR3nt: TGTGCCAGCAGCTTAGGCCTGGGGTCGCGCGTAGATACGCAGTATTTT; CDR3aa: CASSLGLGSRVDTQYF
j_gene: TRBJ2-3; v_gene: TRBV28; abundance: NA; d_gene: NA; CDR3nt: TGTGCCAGCAGTATTGCGCTCGCAGATACGCAGTATTTT; CDR3aa: CASSIALADTQYF
j_gene: TRBJ2-7; v_gene: TRBV29-1; abundance: NA; d_gene: TRBD1; CDR3nt: TGCAGCGTCGAACAGGGGGCGCCCTACGAGCAGTACTTC; CDR3aa: CSVEQGAPYEQYF
j_gene: TRBJ2-7; v_gene: TRBV10-3; abundance: NA; d_gene: TRBD2; CDR3nt: TGTGCCATCTCAGCGGGAGCCAGGGGCTCCTACGAGCAGTACTTC; CDR3aa: CAISAGARGSYEQYF
j_gene: TRBJ2-5; v_gene: TRBV2; abundance: NA; d_gene: NA; CDR3nt: TGTGCCAGCAGTGAAGGTCGGGTCTTAGAGACCCAGTACTTC; CDR3aa: CASSEGRVLETQYF